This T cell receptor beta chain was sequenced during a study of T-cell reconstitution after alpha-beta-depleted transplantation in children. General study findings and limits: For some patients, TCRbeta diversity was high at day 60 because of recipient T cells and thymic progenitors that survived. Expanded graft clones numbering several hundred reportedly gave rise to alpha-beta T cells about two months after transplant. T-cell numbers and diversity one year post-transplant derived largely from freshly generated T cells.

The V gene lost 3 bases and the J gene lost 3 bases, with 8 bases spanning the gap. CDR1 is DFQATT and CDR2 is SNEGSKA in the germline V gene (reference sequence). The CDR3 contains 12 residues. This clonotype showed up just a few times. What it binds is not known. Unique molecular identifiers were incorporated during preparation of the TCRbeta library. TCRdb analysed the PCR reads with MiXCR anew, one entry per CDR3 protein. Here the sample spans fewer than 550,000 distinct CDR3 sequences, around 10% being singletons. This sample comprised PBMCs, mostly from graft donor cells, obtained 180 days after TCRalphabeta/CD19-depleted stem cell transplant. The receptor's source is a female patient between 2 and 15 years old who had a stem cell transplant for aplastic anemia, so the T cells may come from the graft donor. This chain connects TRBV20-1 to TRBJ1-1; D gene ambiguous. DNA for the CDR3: TGCAGTGCTAGGAGGGAATACACTGAAGCTTTCTTT. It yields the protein CSARREYTEAFF.